This T cell receptor beta chain was identified during a study of cytomegalovirus exposure and HLA in healthy donors. Study results and caveats: An analysis done earlier found most TCR beta V segments productive about 87% or about 30% of the time.

Primers included in the PCR were 60 Vbeta and 13 Jbeta primers. The repertoire was sequenced with immunoSEQ multiplex PCR; TCRdb's copy has only in-frame clones and lacks some. This listing includes about 120,000 clones. Turning to this clone: Its antigen is undetermined.

The specimen sequenced was PBMCs. This TCR was recovered from a woman aged 40 to 49 in good health and CMV-seropositive.

The CDR3 protein is CASSNGLATAYNEQFF. DNA of the CDR3: TGTGCCAGCAGCAACGGACTAGCGACAGCCTACAATGAGCAGTTCTTC. The gene calls are TRBV21-1 and TRBJ2-1; TRBD2 is the table's D call and was not checked against the DNA. TRBV21-1 is labeled a pseudogene. The CDR3 consists of 16 residues.